The clone carrying this T cell receptor (beta chain) was observed many times. Its antigen is still unknown. These data come from a study of CD8 T cells in ankylosing spondylitis. General study results and limits: With a CD8+ phenotype, disease-linked clones were relatively rare in peripheral blood. Disease-associated clones were reportedly significantly overrepresented in matched ankylosing spondylitis synovial fluid. What seemed typical of ankylosing spondylitis blood was a TCR beta motif built from roughly eight highly homologous variants.

V dropped 4 bases and J dropped 2 bases, with 11 bases sitting between them. CDR1 and CDR2 (germline): SGHRS, YFSETQ. There are 14 residues in the CDR3. Preparation of TCR beta libraries was done by quantitative 5'-RACE with molecular barcodes. Each CDR3 protein is one row after TCRdb ran MiXCR on the 5' RACE reads. The data contain around 220,000 distinct CDR3 sequences, about 10% of them seen just once; the ten biggest clones take up approximately 20%. This receptor was obtained from a male donor with ankylosing spondylitis or in good health (not recorded which). The specimen sequenced was blood, either unsorted or a sorted T cell fraction (not recorded which). This chain connects TRBV5-1 to TRBJ2-3; D is unresolved. The CDR3 bases are TGCGCCAGCAGCGTCCGGGCAATCACAGATACGCAGTATTTT. Its translation is CASSVRAITDTQYF.